These 10 T cell receptor beta chains share one sample of origin, sequenced in a study of shared clonotypes between healthy human individuals. TCRdb keeps only in-frame clones here, not all; method: immunoSEQ multiplex PCR. The table lists approximately 2,000,000 clones, roughly 90% of them singletons. The source material was naive CD4+ T cells from PBMCs. The subset is: CD45RA+ positively selected. Receptors originate from a man between 18 and 29 years old in good health. Some clones in this sample may be carry-over from other donors' samples.

The chain couples TRBV14 to TRBJ2-1; 8 positions match TRBD2. This CDR3 has 16 residues. Germline values: CDR1 SGHDN, CDR2 FVKESK. V was clipped by 1 base and J by 7 bases; unmatched bases: 9. CDR3 bases: TGTGCCAGCAGCCAAGTTCCACGGACTAGCTTGAATGAGCAGTTCTTC. This gives the protein CASSQVPRTSLNEQFF.

The rearrangement joins TRBV28 to TRBJ2-6; D call uncertain. The V gene lost 2 bases and the J gene lost 11 bases, with 4 bases spanning the gap. CDR1 is MDHEN and CDR2 is SYDVKM in the germline V gene. This CDR3 has 11 amino acids. The CDR3 loop reads CASSLRDVLTF. CDR3 DNA sequence: TGTGCCAGCAGTTTACGGGACGTCCTGACTTTC.

The chain carries TRBV5-4 and TRBJ1-2, with D perhaps matching TRBD1 (5 bases). CDR1 SGHNT and CDR2 YYREEE come from the germline V gene (reference sequence). This CDR3 has 15 amino acids. Trimming left V 3 bases short and J 4 bases short, with 16 bases between. CDR3: CASSWALDTSYGYTF. In DNA form, the CDR3 reads TGTGCCAGCAGCTGGGCTTTGGACACCTCCTATGGCTACACCTTC.

The genes are TRBV9 and TRBJ2-1; 10 bases are a match to TRBD2. V shed 2 bases, J shed 7 bases, and the junction held 6 bases outside the gene matches. Germline values: CDR1 SGDLS, CDR2 YYNGEE. CDR3 length: 15 amino acids. CDR3 residues: CASSVSSGSWNEQFF. CDR3 nucleotides: TGTGCCAGCAGCGTTTCTAGCGGGAGTTGGAATGAGCAGTTCTTC.

The chain employs TRBV10-3 and TRBJ1-2; no clear D gene. CDR1 is ENHRY, CDR2 SYGVKD, per germline. CDR3 length: 13 amino acids. V was trimmed by 4 bases and J by 8 bases, leaving 14 bases between them. CDR3 amino acids: CAISVSRVEGYTF. In DNA form, the CDR3 reads TGTGCCATCAGTGTCTCTCGAGTGGAGGGCTACACCTTC.

This sequence joins TRBV29-1 and TRBJ2-3, with D possibly matching TRBD2 (6 bases). Per the germline V gene, CDR1 is SQVTM and CDR2 is ANQGSEA. The CDR3 loop spans 15 amino acids. V lost 8 bases, J lost 0 bases, and 18 bases lay in between. CDR3 amino acids: CSIRGEGTSTDTQYF. DNA for the CDR3: TGCAGCATCCGTGGAGAAGGGACTAGCACAGATACGCAGTATTTT.

The V call is TRBV5-1, the J call TRBJ2-5; no firm D call. V was trimmed by 5 bases and J by 7 bases, leaving 12 bases between them. The CDR3 spans 12 residues. In germline, CDR1 is SGHRS, CDR2 YFSETQ. CDR3 sequence reads: CASRPSDATQYF. In nucleotides, the CDR3 is TGCGCCAGCAGGCCTTCTGATGCGACCCAGTACTTC.

For the CDR3, the DNA is TGCGCCAGCAGCCTCTACAGGGACCAAGAGACCCAGTACTTC. Translation gives CASSLYRDQETQYF. The chain joins TRBV4-1 to TRBJ2-5, with D maybe TRBD1 (6 bases). The CDR3 runs 14 residues. V lost 4 bases, J lost 0 bases, and 9 bases lay in between. Germline CDR1 is MGHRA and CDR2 is YSYEKL.

V usage is TRBV14 and J usage is TRBJ2-3; TRBD2 matches 12 bases. CDR1 and CDR2 from the germline V gene are SGHDN and FVKESK. The CDR3 totals 16 residues. V trimming: 7 bases; J trimming: 6 bases; junction bases outside the gene matches: 11. In DNA, the CDR3 is TGTGCCAGCAAAAAACTAGCGGGAGGTACCTTTGATACGCAGTATTTT. The encoded protein is CASKKLAGGTFDTQYF.

The chain joins TRBV7-2 to TRBJ1-2; D gene uncertain. CDR1 and CDR2 from the germline V gene are SGHTA and FQGNSA. The CDR3 is 16 residues long. The ends were cut back, 2 bases at V and 4 bases at J, with 17 bases in the middle. The CDR3 spells CASSLSSQQIFYGYTF. CDR3 in DNA: TGTGCCAGCAGCTTAAGTAGCCAACAAATTTTCTATGGCTACACCTTC.